This T cell receptor (beta chain) appears in the sequencing data of a study of blood T cell repertoires in COVID-19. V gave up 3 bases and J gave up 1 base; unmatched junction bases: 1. Germline CDR1 reads KGHSH; CDR2 reads LQKENI. The CDR3 spans 15 residues. Produced via immunoSEQ multiplex PCR; TCRdb's table is partial and in-frame only. The sample comprises 150,000 to 190,000 clones, 75% to 85% of which are singletons, and 9.8% rests with the top ten. The TCR comes from a woman in her forties or fifties with acute or convalescent COVID-19. The gene calls are TRBV18 and TRBJ2-2; 8 nucleotides match TRBD1. Material: peripheral blood. The CDR3: CASSPGTGNTGELFF. As DNA, the CDR3 is TGTGCCAGCTCACCGGGGACAGGGAACACCGGGGAGCTGTTTTTT. Based on the CDR3 plus reference TRBV18 and TRBJ2-2, the full variable domain is NAGVMQNPRHLVRRRGQEARLRCSPMKGHSHVYWYRQLPEEGLKFMVYLQKENIIDESGMPKERFSAEFPKEGPSILRIQQVVRGDSAAYFCASSPGTGNTGELFFGEGSRLTVL.